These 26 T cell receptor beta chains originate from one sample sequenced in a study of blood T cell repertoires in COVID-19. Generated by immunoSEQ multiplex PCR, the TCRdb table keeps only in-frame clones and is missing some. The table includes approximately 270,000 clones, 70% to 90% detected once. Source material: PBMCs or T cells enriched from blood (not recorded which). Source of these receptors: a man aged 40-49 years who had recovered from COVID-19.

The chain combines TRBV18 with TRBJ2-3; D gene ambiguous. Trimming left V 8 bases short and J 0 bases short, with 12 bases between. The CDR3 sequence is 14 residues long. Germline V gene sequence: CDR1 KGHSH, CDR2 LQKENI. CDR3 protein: CASRAEPSTDTQYF. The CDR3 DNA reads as TGTGCCAGCCGCGCGGAGCCAAGCACAGATACGCAGTATTTT.

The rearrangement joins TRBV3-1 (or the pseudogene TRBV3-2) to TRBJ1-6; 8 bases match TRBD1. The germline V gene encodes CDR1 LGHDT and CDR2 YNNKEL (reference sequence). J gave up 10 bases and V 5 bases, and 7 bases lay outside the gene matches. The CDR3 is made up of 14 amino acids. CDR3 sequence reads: CASSETGAGSPLHF. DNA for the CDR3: TGTGCCAGCAGCGAGACAGGGGCGGGGTCACCCCTCCACTTT.

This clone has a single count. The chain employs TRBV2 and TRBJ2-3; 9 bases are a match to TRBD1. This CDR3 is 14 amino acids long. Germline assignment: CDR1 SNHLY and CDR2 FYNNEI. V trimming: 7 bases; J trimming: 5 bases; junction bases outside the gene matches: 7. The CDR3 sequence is CASTEDRGGDTQYF. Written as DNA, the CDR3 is TGTGCCAGCACCGAGGACAGGGGCGGAGATACGCAGTATTTT.

In nucleotides, the CDR3 is TGTGCCAGCAGCCCCCAGGGCTACACCTTC. It encodes CASSPQGYTF. The gene calls are TRBV7-8 and TRBJ1-2; D is uncertain. The CDR3 runs to 10 residues. From germline, CDR1 is SGHVS and CDR2 FQNEAQ. Trimming removed 5 bases at V and 8 bases at J, with 6 bases between.

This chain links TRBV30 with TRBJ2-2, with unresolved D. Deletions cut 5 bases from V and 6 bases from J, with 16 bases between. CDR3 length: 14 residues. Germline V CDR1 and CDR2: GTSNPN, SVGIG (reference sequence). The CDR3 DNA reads TGTGCCTGGGGACCTACCCGGGTGGCCGGGGAGCTGTTTTTT. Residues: CAWGPTRVAGELFF.

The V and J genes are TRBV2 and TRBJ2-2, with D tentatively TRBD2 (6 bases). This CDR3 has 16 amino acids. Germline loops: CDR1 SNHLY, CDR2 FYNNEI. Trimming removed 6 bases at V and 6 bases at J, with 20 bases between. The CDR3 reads CASRNGAGTGSGELFF. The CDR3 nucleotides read TGTGCCAGCAGGAACGGGGCGGGAACCGGATCCGGGGAGCTGTTTTTT.

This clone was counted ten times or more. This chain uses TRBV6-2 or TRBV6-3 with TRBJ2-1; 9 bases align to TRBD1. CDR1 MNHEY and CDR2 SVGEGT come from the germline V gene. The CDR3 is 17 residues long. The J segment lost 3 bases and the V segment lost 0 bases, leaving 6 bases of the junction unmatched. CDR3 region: CASSYSPGTGIYNEQFF. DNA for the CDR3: TGTGCCAGCAGTTACTCACCCGGGACAGGGATCTACAATGAGCAGTTCTTC.

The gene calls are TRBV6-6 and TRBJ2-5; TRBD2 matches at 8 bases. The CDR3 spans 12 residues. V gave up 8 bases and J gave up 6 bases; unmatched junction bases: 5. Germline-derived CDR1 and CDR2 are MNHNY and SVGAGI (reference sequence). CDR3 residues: CASRGGQQTQYF. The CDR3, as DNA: TGTGCCAGCCGGGGGGGCCAGCAGACCCAGTACTTC.

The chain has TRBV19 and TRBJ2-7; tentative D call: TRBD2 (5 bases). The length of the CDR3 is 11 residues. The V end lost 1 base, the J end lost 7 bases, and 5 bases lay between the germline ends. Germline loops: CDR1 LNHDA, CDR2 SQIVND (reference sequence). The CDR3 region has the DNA TGTGCCAGTAGTATAGCGGGGGAGCAGTACTTC. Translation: CASSIAGEQYF.

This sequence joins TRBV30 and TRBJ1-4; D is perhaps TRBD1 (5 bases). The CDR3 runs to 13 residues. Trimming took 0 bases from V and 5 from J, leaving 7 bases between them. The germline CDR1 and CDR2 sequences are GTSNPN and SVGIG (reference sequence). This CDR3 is CAWSVDRNEKLFF. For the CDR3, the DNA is TGTGCCTGGAGTGTCGACAGAAATGAAAAACTGTTTTTT.

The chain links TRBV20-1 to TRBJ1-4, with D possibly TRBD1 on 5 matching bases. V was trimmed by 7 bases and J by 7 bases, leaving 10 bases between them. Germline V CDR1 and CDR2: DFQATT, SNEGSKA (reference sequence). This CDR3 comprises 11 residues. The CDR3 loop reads CSGRQTEKLFF. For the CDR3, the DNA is TGCAGTGGCAGACAGACTGAAAAACTGTTTTTT.

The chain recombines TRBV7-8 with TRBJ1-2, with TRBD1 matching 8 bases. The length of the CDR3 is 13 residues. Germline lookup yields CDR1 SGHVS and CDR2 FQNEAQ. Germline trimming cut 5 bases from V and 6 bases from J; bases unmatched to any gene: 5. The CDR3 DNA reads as TGTGCCAGCAGCCAGGACAGGGAAGATGGCTACACCTTC. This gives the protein CASSQDREDGYTF.

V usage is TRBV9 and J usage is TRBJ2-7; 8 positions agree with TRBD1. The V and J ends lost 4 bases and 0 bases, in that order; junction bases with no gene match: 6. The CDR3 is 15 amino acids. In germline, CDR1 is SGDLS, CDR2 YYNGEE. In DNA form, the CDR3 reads TGTGCCAGCAGCTCAGGGACAGGTCTCTCCTACGAGCAGTACTTC. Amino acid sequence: CASSSGTGLSYEQYF.

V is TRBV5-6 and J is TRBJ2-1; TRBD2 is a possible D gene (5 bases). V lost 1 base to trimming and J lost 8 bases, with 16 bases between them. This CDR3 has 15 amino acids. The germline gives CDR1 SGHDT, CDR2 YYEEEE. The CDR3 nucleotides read TGTGCCAGCAGCTTGAGGAGCGGAGTAAGCCATGAGCAGTTCTTC. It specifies CASSLRSGVSHEQFF.

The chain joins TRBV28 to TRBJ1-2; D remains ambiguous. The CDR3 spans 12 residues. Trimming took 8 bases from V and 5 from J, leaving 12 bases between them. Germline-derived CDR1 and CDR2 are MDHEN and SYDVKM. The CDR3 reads CASLRGVYGYTF. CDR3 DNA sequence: TGTGCCAGCCTTCGGGGAGTATATGGCTACACCTTC.

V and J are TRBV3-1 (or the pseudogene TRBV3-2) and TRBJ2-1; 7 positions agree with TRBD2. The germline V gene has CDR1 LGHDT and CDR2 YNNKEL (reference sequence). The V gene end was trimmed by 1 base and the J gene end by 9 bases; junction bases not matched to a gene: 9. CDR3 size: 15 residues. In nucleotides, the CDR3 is TGTGCCAGCAGCCAAGCGCGGACTAGTCAGGGTGAGCAGTTCTTC. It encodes CASSQARTSQGEQFF.

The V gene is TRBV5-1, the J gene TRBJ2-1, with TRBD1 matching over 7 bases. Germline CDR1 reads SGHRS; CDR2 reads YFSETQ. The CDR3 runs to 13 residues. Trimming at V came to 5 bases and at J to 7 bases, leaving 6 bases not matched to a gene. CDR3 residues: CASSSRGWNEQFF. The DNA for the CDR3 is TGCGCCAGCAGTTCCAGGGGGTGGAATGAGCAGTTCTTC.

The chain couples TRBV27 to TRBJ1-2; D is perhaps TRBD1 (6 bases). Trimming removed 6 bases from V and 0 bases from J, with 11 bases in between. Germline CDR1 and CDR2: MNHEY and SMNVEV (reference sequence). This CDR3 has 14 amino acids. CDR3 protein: CASSWGRTNYGYTF. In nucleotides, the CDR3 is TGTGCCAGCAGCTGGGGGCGGACTAACTATGGCTACACCTTC.

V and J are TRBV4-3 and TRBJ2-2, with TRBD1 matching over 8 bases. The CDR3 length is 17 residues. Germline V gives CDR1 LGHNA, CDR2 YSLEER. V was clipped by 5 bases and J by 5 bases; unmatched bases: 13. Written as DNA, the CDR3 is TGCGCCAGCAGCTTAGTTTCGTTCCGGGACAGGACCGGGGAGCTGTTTTTT. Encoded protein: CASSLVSFRDRTGELFF.

CDR3 in DNA: TGTGCCAGCAGCCAAGAGGTGGGGGGCACTGAAGCTTTCTTT. Translation: CASSQEVGGTEAFF. V usage is TRBV14 and J usage is TRBJ1-1; D perhaps matches TRBD1 (5 bases). Trimming shortened V by 0 bases and J by 4 bases, and 9 bases separated the two germline ends. Germline CDR1 reads SGHDN; CDR2 reads FVKESK. The CDR3 has 14 residues.

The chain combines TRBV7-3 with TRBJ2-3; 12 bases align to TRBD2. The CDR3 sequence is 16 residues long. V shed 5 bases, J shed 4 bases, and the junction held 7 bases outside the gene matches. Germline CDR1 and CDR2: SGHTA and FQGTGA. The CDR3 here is CASSILAGGPPDTQYF. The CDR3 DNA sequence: TGTGCCAGCAGCATTCTAGCGGGGGGGCCCCCAGATACGCAGTATTTT.

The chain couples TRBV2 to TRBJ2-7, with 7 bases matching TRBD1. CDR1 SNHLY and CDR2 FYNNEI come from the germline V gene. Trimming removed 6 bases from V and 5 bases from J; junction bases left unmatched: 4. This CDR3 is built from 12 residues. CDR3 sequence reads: CASSPQGHEQYF. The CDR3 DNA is TGTGCCAGCAGCCCACAGGGGCACGAGCAGTACTTC.

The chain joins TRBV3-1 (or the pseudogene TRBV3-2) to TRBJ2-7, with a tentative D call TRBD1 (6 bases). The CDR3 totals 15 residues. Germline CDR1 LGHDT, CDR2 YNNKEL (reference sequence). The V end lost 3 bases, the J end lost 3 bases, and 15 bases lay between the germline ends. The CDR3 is CASSHIRQAVYEQYF. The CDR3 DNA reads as TGTGCCAGCAGCCATATCCGACAGGCCGTCTACGAGCAGTACTTC.

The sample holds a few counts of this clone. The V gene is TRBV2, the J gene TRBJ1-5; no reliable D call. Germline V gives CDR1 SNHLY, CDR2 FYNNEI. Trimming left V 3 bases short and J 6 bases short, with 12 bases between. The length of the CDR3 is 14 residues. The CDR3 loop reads CASSDLGVAQPQHF. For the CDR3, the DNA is TGTGCCAGCAGTGATCTGGGAGTGGCTCAGCCCCAGCATTTT.

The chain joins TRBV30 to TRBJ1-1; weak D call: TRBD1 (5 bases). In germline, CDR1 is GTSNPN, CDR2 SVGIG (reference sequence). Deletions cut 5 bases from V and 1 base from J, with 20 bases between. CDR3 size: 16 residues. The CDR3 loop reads CAWSRPGLYENTEAFF. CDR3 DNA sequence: TGTGCCTGGTCTAGGCCGGGACTTTATGAGAACACTGAAGCTTTCTTT.

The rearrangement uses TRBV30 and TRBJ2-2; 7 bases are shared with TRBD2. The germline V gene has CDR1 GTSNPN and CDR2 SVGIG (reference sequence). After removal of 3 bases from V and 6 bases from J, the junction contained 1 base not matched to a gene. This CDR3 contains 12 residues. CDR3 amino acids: CAWRRGAGELFF. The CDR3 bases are TGTGCCTGGAGACGGGGGGCCGGGGAGCTGTTTTTT.